The T cell receptor beta chain under discussion was sequenced for a study of patients and donors after allogeneic stem cell transplantation. Each CDR3 protein is one row after TCRdb ran MiXCR on the RT-PCR reads. This sample has roughly 940,000 distinct CDR3 sequences, with about 20% found just once. In this sample, this clonotype turned up many times. A read error may account for a junction end that differs from germline. Germline V lookup: CDR1 SGHRS, CDR2 YFSETQ. The CDR3 runs 11 residues. V is TRBV5-1 and J is TRBJ2-7, with D hard to call. This sequence was found in a human donor who was either an allogeneic HSCT recipient or a stem cell or donor lymphocyte infusion donor (not recorded which). It is not recorded whose cells these are; they may come from a transplant donor. The sequenced material came from blood, either unsorted or a sorted T cell fraction (not recorded which). CDR3 DNA: TGTGCCAGCAGTAACTCCTACGAGCAGTACTTC. The encoded protein is CASSNSYEQYF.